This T cell receptor (beta chain) was sequenced for a study of shared clonotypes between healthy human individuals. The quantity of DNA used in unsorted PBMC replicate PCRs was 250 to 350 ng, corresponding to tens of thousands of T cell genomes. Per the study methods: Without quality scores, immunoSEQ junctional reads could not be filtered like full-length reads. Clones were sequenced by immunoSEQ multiplex PCR, and TCRdb holds only the in-frame ones, with some missing. From that table come the V and J calls and clone size; the DNA was used to work out D and trimming. The repertoire has about 500,000 clones, approximately 77% of them found once; the top ten carry around 13%. Those who donated were healthy HIV-negative adults, with no recent acute infections or vaccinations reported. As regards this clone: The antigen remains unidentified.

Whole-study results and caveats: Few donors limited the genetic and exposure-history diversity represented.

Material for sequencing was PBMCs. The clonotype comes from a woman in her thirties or forties in good health. Some clones in this sample may be carry-over from other donors' samples.

This chain's CDR3 is CASSEVTGTNGYTF. The CDR3 DNA follows: TGTGCCAGCAGTGAAGTGACAGGGACCAATGGCTACACCTTC. The chain combines TRBV25-1 with TRBJ1-2; 7 bases are shared with TRBD1. V was clipped by 2 bases and J by 6 bases; unmatched bases: 6. Germline CDR1 reads MGHDK; CDR2 reads SYGVNS. This CDR3 has 14 amino acids.